This TCR beta chain came from a study of T cell changes during pregnancy in multiple sclerosis. Sequencing used immunoSEQ multiplex PCR; TCRdb keeps in-frame clones, though not all of them. Here the sample spans tens of thousands of clones, 75% to 95% being singletons. Comments on this clone: One junction end does not reproduce the germline sequence, and a read error may be involved.

CDR1 is SGHVS, CDR2 FQNEAQ, per germline. The CDR3 sequence is 14 residues long. This receptor was identified in a female donor in good health, enrolled as a control in a pregnancy study. The sequenced sample was CD4+ T cells from peripheral blood mononuclear cells, obtained in the second trimester of pregnancy. This chain uses TRBV7-8 with TRBJ2-5, with a possible D match to TRBD1 (7 bases). Here the CDR3 reads CASSLARGLETQYF. The CDR3 coding sequence is TGTGCCAGCAGCCTAGCGAGGGGGCTGGAGACCCAGTACTTC.